Given below is one TCR beta chain in context. The data were obtained in a study of blood T cell repertoires in COVID-19. Turning to the study itself: Acute and convalescent COVID-19 specimens originated in the United States, Italy and Spain.

V was clipped by 6 bases and J by 7 bases; unmatched bases: 6. The CDR3 consists of 14 residues. Per the germline V gene, CDR1 is SNHLY and CDR2 is FYNNEI. Source study methods: Amplification of reference gene primers provided the estimated nucleated cell counts. Measured with immunoSEQ multiplex PCR; TCRdb has only the in-frame clones, and not every one. The DNA was the basis for D and trimming; V, J and clone size are from that table. The sample shows 120,000 or so clones, less than 80% of them seen only once. The receptor's source is a man in his fifties with acute or convalescent COVID-19. The specimen was peripheral blood. V and J are TRBV2 and TRBJ1-6; TRBD1 matches 7 bases. Here the CDR3 DNA reads TGTGCCAGCAGGCCCGGGACAGCAAATTCACCCCTCCACTTT. Amino acids: CASRPGTANSPLHF.